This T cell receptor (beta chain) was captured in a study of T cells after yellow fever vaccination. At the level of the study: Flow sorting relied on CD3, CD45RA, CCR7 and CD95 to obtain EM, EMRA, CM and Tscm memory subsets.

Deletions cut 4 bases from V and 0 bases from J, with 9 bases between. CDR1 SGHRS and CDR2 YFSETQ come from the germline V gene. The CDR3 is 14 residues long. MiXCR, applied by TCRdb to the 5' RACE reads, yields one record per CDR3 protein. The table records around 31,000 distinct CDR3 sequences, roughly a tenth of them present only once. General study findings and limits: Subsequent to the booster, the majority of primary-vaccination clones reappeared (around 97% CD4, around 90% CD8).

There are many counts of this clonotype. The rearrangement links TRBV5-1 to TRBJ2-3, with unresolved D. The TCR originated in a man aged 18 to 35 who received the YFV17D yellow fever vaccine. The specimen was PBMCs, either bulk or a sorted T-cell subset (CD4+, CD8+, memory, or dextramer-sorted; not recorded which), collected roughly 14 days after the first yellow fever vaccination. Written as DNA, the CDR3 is TGCGCCAGCAGCCCCAGTGGAAGCACAGATACGCAGTATTTT. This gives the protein CASSPSGSTDTQYF.